Below, 14 T cell receptor beta chains from the same sample are listed, as sequenced in a study of blood T cell repertoires in COVID-19. The method was immunoSEQ multiplex PCR; TCRdb's version includes in-frame clones alone and lacks a portion of them. This table has roughly 56,000 clones, 75% to 95% appearing once. Sequences were obtained from peripheral blood. The receptors were gathered from a man in his forties or fifties with active COVID-19.

V gene TRBV4-2 combines with J gene TRBJ2-3, with 8 bases identical to TRBD2. The CDR3 runs to 16 residues. Germline V gene data show CDR1 as LGHNA and CDR2 as YNFKEQ. V was pared by 0 bases and J by 0 bases, with 2 bases of the junction left unmatched. As DNA, the CDR3 is TGTGCCAGCAGCCAAGATTGGACTAGCAGCACAGATACGCAGTATTTT. This encodes CASSQDWTSSTDTQYF.

This clone was counted only a few times. This chain connects TRBV7-2 to TRBJ2-1, with TRBD2 matching 11 bases. V gave up 5 bases and J gave up 6 bases; unmatched junction bases: 12. The CDR3 length is 17 residues. Germline V CDR1 and CDR2: SGHTA, FQGNSA. The CDR3 DNA follows: TGTGCCAGCAGCCCCTTGGCCGGGACTAGCGGCACCAATGAGCAGTTCTTC. Its translation is CASSPLAGTSGTNEQFF. The whole variable domain, filled in from reference TRBV7-2 and TRBJ2-1, reads GAGVSQSPSNKVTEKGKDVELRCDPISGHTALYWYRQSLGQGLEFLIYFQGNSAPDKSGLPSDRFSAERTGGSVSTLTIQRTQQEDSAVYLCASSPLAGTSGTNEQFFGPGTRLTVL.

The chain joins TRBV6-5 to TRBJ2-7; possibly TRBD1 for D (6 bases). This CDR3 has 13 amino acids. V shed 6 bases and J shed 4 bases, with 13 bases lying between them. Germline V gene data show CDR1 as MNHEY and CDR2 as SVGAGI. CDR3 in DNA: TGTGCCAGCAGCATAAGGGGGTTATACGAGCAGTACTTC. Amino acids: CASSIRGLYEQYF.

The chain links TRBV4-2 to TRBJ2-2; 11 bases line up with TRBD2. The CDR3 extends over 17 amino acids. Losses at the gene ends were 1 base for V and 1 base for J; bases not matched to a gene: 2. CDR1 and CDR2 from the germline V gene are LGHNA and YNFKEQ. The DNA for the CDR3 is TGTGCCAGCAGCCAAGGCCTAGCGGGAGGGAACACCGGGGAGCTGTTTTTT. It is translated as CASSQGLAGGNTGELFF.

The chain recombines TRBV20-1 with TRBJ2-1; no clear D gene. Germline CDR1 reads DFQATT; CDR2 reads SNEGSKA (reference sequence). The CDR3 sequence is 10 residues long. Between the trimmed V and J ends, which lost 5 bases and 13 bases, there was a span of 12 bases. CDR3 sequence (DNA): TGCAGTGCTCAGTTGGCCCTCCAGTTCTTC. Translated: CSAQLALQFF.

The chain uses TRBV18 and TRBJ1-4; unclear D gene. The ends were cut back, 1 base at V and 8 bases at J, with 11 bases in the middle. The V gene's germline CDR1 is KGHSH and CDR2 LQKENI. The CDR3 has 14 residues. The CDR3 DNA follows: TGTGCCAGCTCACCACGAACGAATCGGGAAAAACTGTTTTTT. It specifies CASSPRTNREKLFF. Using reference TRBV18 and TRBJ1-4 for the parts outside the CDR3, the full variable domain is NAGVMQNPRHLVRRRGQEARLRCSPMKGHSHVYWYRQLPEEGLKFMVYLQKENIIDESGMPKERFSAEFPKEGPSILRIQQVVRGDSAAYFCASSPRTNREKLFFGSGTQLSVL.

The J gene is TRBJ1-4, the V gene TRBV28, with 8 bases matching TRBD1. From germline, CDR1 is MDHEN and CDR2 SYDVKM. CDR3 length: 15 residues. The ends lost 3 bases at V and 8 bases at J; junction bases unmatched: 8. The CDR3 nucleotides are TGTGCCAGCAGTTTTAGTGCAGGGGGCAGGGAAAAACTGTTTTTT. Translated: CASSFSAGGREKLFF.

V is TRBV6-5 and J is TRBJ2-7, with a weak D call TRBD1 (6 bases). V gave up 6 bases and J gave up 1 base, with 10 bases separating them. There are 13 residues in the CDR3. CDR1 MNHEY and CDR2 SVGAGI come from the germline V gene. The CDR3 DNA is TGTGCCAGCAGACTCGGACAGTCCTACGAGCAGTACTTC. It is translated as CASRLGQSYEQYF.

The chain uses TRBV5-4 and TRBJ2-1, with 9 bases fitting TRBD1. The germline V gene has CDR1 SGHNT and CDR2 YYREEE (reference sequence). This CDR3 is 15 amino acids long. The ends lost 6 bases at V and 6 bases at J; junction bases unmatched: 10. The CDR3 nucleotides read TGTGCCAGCACCCCGGGACAGGGAACTACCAATGAGCAGTTCTTC. Amino acids: CASTPGQGTTNEQFF.

V is TRBV7-9 and J is TRBJ1-1; no clear D. The CDR3 consists of 14 residues. Per the germline V gene, CDR1 is SEHNR and CDR2 is FQNEAQ (reference sequence). The V end lost 5 bases, the J end lost 5 bases, and 15 bases lay between the germline ends. CDR3: CASSQAPGRTEAFF. The CDR3 DNA is TGTGCCAGCAGCCAGGCCCCCGGGAGGACTGAAGCTTTCTTT.

The chain links TRBV28 to TRBJ1-3; the D gene is possibly TRBD1 (6 bases). V was trimmed by 6 bases and J by 9 bases, leaving 15 bases between them. There are 13 residues in the CDR3. Germline CDR1 is MDHEN and CDR2 is SYDVKM. The chain's CDR3 is CASRSDRFGTIYF. DNA of the CDR3: TGTGCCAGCAGGTCCGACAGGTTTGGCACCATATATTTT.

The chain has TRBV6-5 and TRBJ1-6; 10 bases fit TRBD1. With 6 bases clipped from V and 10 bases from J, the junction kept 3 bases outside the gene matches. CDR1 is MNHEY, CDR2 SVGAGI, per germline. The CDR3 runs 13 residues. Here the CDR3 DNA reads TGTGCCAGCAGGACGGGACAGGGGTCACCCCTCCACTTT. Encoded protein: CASRTGQGSPLHF.

This clone was seen once. The chain couples TRBV6-5 to TRBJ2-3, with 12 bases matching TRBD2. The V and J ends lost 4 bases and 8 bases, in that order; junction bases with no gene match: 10. In germline, CDR1 is MNHEY, CDR2 SVGAGI. The CDR3 sequence is 16 residues long. Written as DNA, the CDR3 is TGTGCCAGCAGTTCCCTGACTAGCGGGGGATCAGCTACGCAGTATTTT. The encoded protein is CASSSLTSGGSATQYF.

The rearrangement uses TRBV5-4 and TRBJ2-2; a weak D match, TRBD2 (6 bases). V lost 0 bases and J lost 5, with 11 bases in between. CDR3 length equals 15 residues. CDR1 is SGHNT and CDR2 is YYREEE in the germline V gene (reference sequence). The CDR3 DNA is TGTGCCAGCAGCTTGGAAAGGGAGGAGACCGGGGAGCTGTTTTTT. Translation: CASSLEREETGELFF.